This paragraph reports one TCR beta chain. The target of this receptor is not known. Per-base qualities were not stored, and no clone one base away is much larger. The data stem from a study of cytomegalovirus exposure and HLA in healthy donors (dated by TCRdb to about 2017). Looking at the study overall: According to an earlier analysis of 550 to 700 of the donors, some 180 million T cells yielded 100 million or so unique TCR beta sequences and 276 Gb of sequence data. In the later analysis, no new phenotypic data were used to find candidate immune exposures; instead, reliance was placed on TCR beta sequences and their occurrence across donors. A separate validation cohort of more than 100 different subjects was used in addition to the roughly 700-subject first cohort. In a later analysis, previously published TCR beta repertoires from some 640 donors were re-analyzed and high-resolution HLA genotyping was added so that TCR occurrence patterns could be studied. A few DR-DQ haplotypes were treated as single units for association and clustering because of strong linkage in the cohort. The study combined high-throughput TCR immunosequencing, statistical association of individual TCRs with disease status, and machine learning to predict cytomegalovirus infection status. Donor age, sex, ethnicity and CMV serostatus were compiled together with the repertoire data. To decide whether each TCR beta V gene segment behaved as functional or pseudogenic, an earlier analysis of several hundred of the donors relied on high-throughput TCR beta sequencing. Among a few hundred genotyped donors of the cohort, an average of roughly 240,000 unique TCR beta nucleotide sequences were sequenced per donor, roughly 20% of them non-productive. Every discovery cohort repertoire had been produced on one sequencing platform. The study aimed to test whether signatures of past pathogen exposure could be identified by cataloging public T cell receptors. Genome-wide SNP genotypes for about 65% of the 666 donors were used in a later genetic analysis, which treated that subset as a discovery cohort. An early release that covered some 630 HLA-typed donors contained about 290 gigabases of sequencing data and 65 million to 100 million unique TCR sequences. Typing coverage varied by locus: roughly 629-640 donors for A, B, C, DRB1 and DQB1; 522 for DQA1; some 610 for DPA1; approximately 490 for DPB1. Using immunosequencing, the study profiled T cell repertoires from 666 subjects and related those repertoires to cytomegalovirus serostatus. Of the roughly 400 genotyped donors, around 81% fell in the genetic ancestry cluster associated with self-reported Caucasian donors. Class I and class II HLA loci were covered by the typing at four-digit resolution. Study-wide findings and limitations: A later analysis reported that several top co-occurrence clusters appeared linked to parvovirus B19, influenza, CMV and Epstein-Barr virus. Specific HLA alleles were associated with 16,951 TCR beta sequences at a false discovery rate of 0.05 in a later analysis. Some IMGT-functional V segments, including TRBV6-2 and TRBV6-3, could not be told apart with the 87-base-pair reads, so those segments were excluded. Linkage disequilibrium might explain the correlated functional status among segregating V segments, but an unknown experimental factor could not be excluded. When HLA alleles, especially DR and DQ, strongly co-occurred, TCR associations were difficult to assign to individual alleles. Because HLA typing was missing for some donors at each locus, association tests included only the typed subset. A cluster of highly shared sequence variants was judged likely to be a technical artifact of the sequencing pipeline. A further reported finding was that TCR beta sequences accurately predicted the HLA-A and HLA-B alleles for most subjects in the first cohort. Most TCR sequences were observed very rarely across donors, whereas some public TCRs were present in many individuals. Because counts were too low, about 15 rarely observed V segments, including chromosome 9 orphons, were left out of the earlier analysis of some 640 of the donors. The presence/absence analyses assumed that sequencing depth was roughly uniform across donors, and that assumption may not be true. The only immune exposure information available for the cohort was CMV serostatus. The authors suggested that the approach could potentially be generalized to other disease states and immunological phenotypes. In the study, some 160 TCR beta chains were listed as associated with cytomegalovirus. In a later analysis, TCR association rates were found to vary across HLA loci, with the most associated TCRs seen for DRB1 alleles and the fewest for HLA-C alleles. In a later analysis, most CMV-associated TCR beta chains were found to appear HLA-restricted, with HLA associations seemingly driven largely by CMV exposure. The cohort was sequenced for TCR beta chains only, and without alpha or paired-chain data the features that could be detected were limited. In a later genetic analysis, fewer N-insertions in productive TCRs were reported among donors in an Asian-associated ancestry cluster than the roughly 700-donor mean. In both the original and validation cohorts, the classifier was reported to diagnose cytomegalovirus status with high specificity and sensitivity. In a later analysis, HLA-associated TCR beta chains were found to be more clonally expanded and to have lower generation probabilities than equally common non-associated chains. In a later genetic analysis, a missense DCLRE1C variant was associated with V-gene and J-gene trimming of TCR beta chains, and the association was replicated in an independent cohort. In an earlier analysis of some 500 of the donors, most TCR beta V segments appeared in productive rearrangements about 90% or about 30% of the time, broadly matching IMGT annotations. Three of the identified cytomegalovirus-associated TCR beta chains were confirmed in vitro to be specific for cytomegalovirus antigens.

The cohort comprised some 700 healthy bone marrow donors. All cohort members were sampled while nominally healthy, although unrecorded immune exposures were likely present. The donor tested CMV seropositive and was one of the 289 seropositive cohort members. A peripheral blood sample was collected from each donor, and TCR beta sequencing was performed on peripheral blood mononuclear cells. The Qiagen DNeasy Blood Extraction Kit was used to extract genomic DNA from the blood cell samples. CDR1 and CDR2, per the germline V gene, are SGDLS and YYNGEE. V is trimmed back by 0 bases and J by 0 bases, and the junction contains 7 bases that no gene match accounts for. Its CDR3 holds 18 amino acids, cysteine through phenylalanine. The DNA shown is the 54-base CDR3, in frame from base 1. The method was the immunoSEQ multiplex PCR assay. The multiplex PCR relied on a mix of 60 forward primers for TCR Vbeta segments and 13 reverse primers for TCR Jbeta segments. Amplification of the CDR3 region of rearranged TCR beta genes was performed with a multiplex PCR assay on genomic DNA. On the Illumina HiSeq System, the amplified TCR beta libraries were sequenced as 87-base-pair reads. The study's processing was this. A later analysis tallied 75 million to 95 million unique TCR beta chains across the approximately 670 repertoires, and about 12 million of those chains were shared by two or more donors. A nearest-neighbor algorithm error-corrected the raw reads and collapsed the reads into unique sequences, merging closely related sequences to remove PCR and sequencing errors. To assign V, D and J gene segments, CDR3 sequences were aligned to IMGT reference sequences. For a sequence to be retained, a match of at least six nucleotides to both a V gene segment and a J gene segment was required. Rearrangements were called productive when the CDR3 lacked stop codons and stayed in frame with V and J; all others were non-productive. Following IMGT convention, CDR3 was defined as the stretch from the second conserved V-encoded cysteine up to the conserved J-encoded phenylalanine. The earlier analysis of about 610 of the donors excluded any sequence lacking an unambiguous match to a single V gene segment. In an earlier analysis of around 590 of the donors, a V segment was called functional when productive rearrangements were above 56.7%, and segregating when the standard deviation between donors exceeded 5%. A statistical classification framework was built for diagnosing cytomegalovirus status from the catalog of TCR beta chain sequences. A later analysis assigned V and J genes by comparing TCR nucleotide sequences with IMGT/GENE-DB human TR gene sequences. A later analysis assigned CDR3 sequences and most-parsimonious VDJ recombination scenarios with the TCRdist pipeline. A later analysis defined each TCR beta chain by its CDR3 amino acid sequence plus V-gene family, and excluded reads lacking a unique V-gene family. To address suspected cross-contamination and a sequencing artifact, a later analysis removed 550 to 750 highly shared, low-generation-probability nucleotide sequences. In a later analysis, a clonal expansion index was calculated for each public chain from normalized within-repertoire ranks of inferred template counts. Generation probabilities in a later analysis came from a VDJ recombination model fitted to out-of-frame rearrangements, and those results were checked against IGoR. In a later analysis, TCR-TCR, TCR-HLA and TCR-CMV co-occurrence was scored with hypergeometric tests, and a repertoire-size bias correction was applied to TCR pairs. In a later analysis, false discovery rates were estimated by permuting HLA or CMV assignments 20 times. In a later analysis, co-occurring TCRs were grouped with DBSCAN, and TCRdist sequence similarity was added when clustering was performed within HLA-allele-positive subsets. For co-occurrence clustering, repertoires with fewer than 30,000 or more than 120,000 public chains were excluded, along with roughly five repertoires with anomalous nucleotide sharing. This immuneACCESS table, as held by TCRdb, lists in-frame sequences with V and J called but not all clones. Of the missing ones, under half trace to an unresolved V gene in checked studies; the others have no known cause. V and J calls and clone size are given by that table; D and trimming were obtained from the DNA. This sample is represented by 150,000 or so clones; about three quarters of them were singletons. Approximately 13% of the sample lies in the top ten.

The sequence came from a man in his forties or fifties in good health and CMV-seropositive. Here the chain combines TRBV9 and TRBJ2-7; a stretch of 12 junction bases matches TRBD1. The material sequenced was PBMCs. The DNA sequence is as follows: TGTGCCAGCAGCGTAGAGGGACAGGGGGCTTCGATCTCCTACGAGCAGTACTTC. This encodes CASSVEGQGASISYEQYF.